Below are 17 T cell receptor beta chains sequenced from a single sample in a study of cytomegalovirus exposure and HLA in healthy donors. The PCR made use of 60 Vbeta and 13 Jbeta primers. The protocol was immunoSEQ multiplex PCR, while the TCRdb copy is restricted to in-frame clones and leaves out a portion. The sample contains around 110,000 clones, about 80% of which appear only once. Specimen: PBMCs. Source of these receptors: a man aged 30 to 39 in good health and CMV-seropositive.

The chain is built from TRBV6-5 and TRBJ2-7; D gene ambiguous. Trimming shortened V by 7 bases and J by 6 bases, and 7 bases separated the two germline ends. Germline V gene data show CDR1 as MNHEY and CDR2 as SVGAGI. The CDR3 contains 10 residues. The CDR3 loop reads CASTPFEQYF. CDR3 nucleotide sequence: TGTGCCAGCACCCCCTTCGAGCAGTACTTC.

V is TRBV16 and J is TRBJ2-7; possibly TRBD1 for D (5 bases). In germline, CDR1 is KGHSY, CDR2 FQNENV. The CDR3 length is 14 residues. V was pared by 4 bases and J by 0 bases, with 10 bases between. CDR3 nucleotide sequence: TGTGCCAGCAGCCGGACACGAGGCTCCTACGAGCAGTACTTC. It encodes CASSRTRGSYEQYF.

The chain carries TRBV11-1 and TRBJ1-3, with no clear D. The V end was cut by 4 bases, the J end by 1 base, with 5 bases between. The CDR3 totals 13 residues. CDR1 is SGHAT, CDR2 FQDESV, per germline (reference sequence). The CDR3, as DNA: TGTGCCAGCAGCTCCCAATCTGGAAACACCATATATTTT. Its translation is CASSSQSGNTIYF.

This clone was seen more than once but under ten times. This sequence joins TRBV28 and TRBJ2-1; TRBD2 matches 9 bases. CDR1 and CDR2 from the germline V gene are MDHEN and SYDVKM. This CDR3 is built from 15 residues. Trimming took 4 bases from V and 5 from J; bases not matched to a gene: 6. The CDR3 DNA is TGTGCCAGCAGTTCCGTCGGGACTAGCCACAATGAGCAGTTCTTC. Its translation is CASSSVGTSHNEQFF.

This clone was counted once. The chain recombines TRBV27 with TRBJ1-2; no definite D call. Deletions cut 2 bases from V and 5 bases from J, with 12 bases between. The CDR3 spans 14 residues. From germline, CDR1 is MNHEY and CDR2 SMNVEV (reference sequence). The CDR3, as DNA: TGTGCCAGCAGTTTAAGCAAGCGGGGATATGGCTACACCTTC. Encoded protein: CASSLSKRGYGYTF.

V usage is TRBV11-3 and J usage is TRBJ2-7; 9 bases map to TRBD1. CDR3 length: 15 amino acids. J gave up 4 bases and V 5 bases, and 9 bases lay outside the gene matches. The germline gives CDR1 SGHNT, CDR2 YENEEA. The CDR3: CASSPRDREGYEQYF. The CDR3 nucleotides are TGTGCCAGCAGCCCCCGGGACAGGGAGGGGTACGAGCAGTACTTC.

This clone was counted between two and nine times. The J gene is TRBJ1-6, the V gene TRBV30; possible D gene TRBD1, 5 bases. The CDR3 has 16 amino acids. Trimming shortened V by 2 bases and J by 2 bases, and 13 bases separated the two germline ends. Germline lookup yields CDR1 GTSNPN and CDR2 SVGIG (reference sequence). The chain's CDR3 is CAWSFGAGTYNSPLHF. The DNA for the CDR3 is TGTGCCTGGAGTTTTGGGGCAGGGACCTATAATTCACCCCTCCACTTT.

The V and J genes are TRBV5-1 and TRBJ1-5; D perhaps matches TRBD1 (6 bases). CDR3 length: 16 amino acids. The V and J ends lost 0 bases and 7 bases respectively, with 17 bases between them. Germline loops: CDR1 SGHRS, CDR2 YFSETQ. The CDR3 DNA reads TGCGCCAGCAGCTTGGGACCCCGGGACACCTCCCAGCCCCAGCATTTT. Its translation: CASSLGPRDTSQPQHF. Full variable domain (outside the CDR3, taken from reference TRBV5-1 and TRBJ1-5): KAGVTQTPRYLIKTRGQQVTLSCSPISGHRSVSWYQQTPGQGLQFLFEYFSETQRNKGNFPGRFSGRQFSNSRSEMNVSTLELGDSALYLCASSLGPRDTSQPQHFGDGTRLSIL.

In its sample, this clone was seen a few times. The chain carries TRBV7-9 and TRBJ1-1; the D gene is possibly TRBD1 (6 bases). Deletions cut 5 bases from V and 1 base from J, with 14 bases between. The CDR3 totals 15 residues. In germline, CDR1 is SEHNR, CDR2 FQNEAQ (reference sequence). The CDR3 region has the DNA TGTGCCAGCAGCCATCACAGGGAGGGGAACACTGAAGCTTTCTTT. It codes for CASSHHREGNTEAFF.

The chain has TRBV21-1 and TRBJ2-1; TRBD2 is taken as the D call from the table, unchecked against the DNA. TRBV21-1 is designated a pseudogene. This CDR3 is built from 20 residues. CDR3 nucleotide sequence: TGTGCCAGCAGCTCCCAGGGACTAGCGGGAGGCCCTAGCTCCTACAATGAGCAGTTCTTC. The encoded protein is CASSSQGLAGGPSSYNEQFF.

DNA for the CDR3: TGTGCCAGTAGTGTTATGGGACAGGGGTTTTCAGATACGCAGTATTTT. This encodes CASSVMGQGFSDTQYF. The chain uses TRBV19 and TRBJ2-3, with 10 bases fitting TRBD1. CDR3 length: 16 amino acids. The germline V gene encodes CDR1 LNHDA and CDR2 SQIVND (reference sequence). V shed 5 bases and J 4 bases; nucleotides not matched to a gene: 9.

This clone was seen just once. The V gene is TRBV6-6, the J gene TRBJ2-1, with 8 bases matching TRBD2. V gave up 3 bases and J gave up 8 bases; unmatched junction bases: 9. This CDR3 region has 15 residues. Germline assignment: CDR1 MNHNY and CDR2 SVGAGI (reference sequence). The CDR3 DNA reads TGTGCCAGCAGTTATCCCGGCGGGGGGACGGATGAGCAGTTCTTC. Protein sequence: CASSYPGGGTDEQFF.

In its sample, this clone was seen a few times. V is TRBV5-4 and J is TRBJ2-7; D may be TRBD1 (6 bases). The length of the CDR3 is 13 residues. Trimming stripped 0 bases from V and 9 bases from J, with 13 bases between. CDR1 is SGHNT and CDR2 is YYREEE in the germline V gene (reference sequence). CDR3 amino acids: CASSLDKGGRQYF. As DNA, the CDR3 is TGTGCCAGCAGCTTGGATAAAGGGGGAAGGCAGTACTTC.

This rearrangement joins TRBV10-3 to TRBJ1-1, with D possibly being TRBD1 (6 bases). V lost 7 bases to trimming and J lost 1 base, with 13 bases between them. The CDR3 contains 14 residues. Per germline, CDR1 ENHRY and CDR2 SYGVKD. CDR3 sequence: CAINSGDTNTEAFF. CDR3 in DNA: TGTGCCATCAACTCCGGGGACACGAACACTGAAGCTTTCTTT.

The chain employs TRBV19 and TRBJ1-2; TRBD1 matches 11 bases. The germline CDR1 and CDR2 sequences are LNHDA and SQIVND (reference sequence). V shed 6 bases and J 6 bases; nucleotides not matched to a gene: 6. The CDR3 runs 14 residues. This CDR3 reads CASRSLDRGHGYTF. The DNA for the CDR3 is TGTGCCAGTAGATCTTTGGACAGGGGGCATGGCTACACCTTC. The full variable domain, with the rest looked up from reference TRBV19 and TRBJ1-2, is DGGITQSPKYLFRKEGQNVTLSCEQNLNHDAMYWYRQDPGQGLRLIYYSQIVNDFQKGDIAEGYSVSREKKESFPLTVTSAQKNPTAFYLCASRSLDRGHGYTFGSGTRLTVV.

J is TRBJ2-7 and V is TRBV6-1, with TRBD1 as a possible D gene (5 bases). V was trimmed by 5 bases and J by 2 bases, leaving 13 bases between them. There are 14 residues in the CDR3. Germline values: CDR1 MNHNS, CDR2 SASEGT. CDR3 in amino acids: CASSRIPDTYEQYF. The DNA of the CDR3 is TGTGCCAGCAGTCGGATCCCGGACACCTACGAGCAGTACTTC.

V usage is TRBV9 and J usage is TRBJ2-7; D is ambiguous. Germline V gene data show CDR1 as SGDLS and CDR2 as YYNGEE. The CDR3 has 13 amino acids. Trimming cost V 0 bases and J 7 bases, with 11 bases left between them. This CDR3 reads CASSVDFRREQYF. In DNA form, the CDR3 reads TGTGCCAGCAGCGTAGACTTTCGTCGGGAGCAGTACTTC.